This T cell receptor beta chain was sequenced during a study of early T cells in non-severe SARS-CoV-2 infection. Study results and caveats: A preference for anti-spike CD8 responses marked VDJdb matching, which missed private and CD4 specificities.

This clonotype occurred many times. Its antigen is still unknown. Individual cDNA molecules received unique molecular identifiers. TCRdb independently ran MiXCR on the 5' RACE reads; one entry per CDR3 protein. There are approximately 90,000 distinct CDR3 sequences in the sample; approximately 12% occur only once, and nearly 4.5% lies in the top ten. V lost 4 bases and J 0 bases, leaving 9 bases between the germline ends. CDR3 length: 13 amino acids. Germline-derived CDR1 and CDR2 are SQVTM and ANQGSEA. This TCR derives from an adult who was a healthcare worker with PCR-confirmed SARS-CoV-2 infection or an uninfected control (not recorded which). The rearrangement uses TRBV29-1 and TRBJ1-1; D uncertain. This sample comprised whole blood, obtained at baseline. The CDR3: CSVVGRLNTEAFF. The CDR3 DNA sequence: TGCAGCGTTGTTGGCCGGTTGAACACTGAAGCTTTCTTT. The full variable domain, in which reference TRBV29-1 and TRBJ1-1 provide the parts outside the CDR3, is SAVISQKPSRDICQRGTSLTIQCQVDSQVTMMFWYRQQPGQSLTLIATANQGSEATYESGFVIDKFPISRPNLTFSTLTVSNMSPEDSSIYLCSVVGRLNTEAFFGQGTRLTVV.